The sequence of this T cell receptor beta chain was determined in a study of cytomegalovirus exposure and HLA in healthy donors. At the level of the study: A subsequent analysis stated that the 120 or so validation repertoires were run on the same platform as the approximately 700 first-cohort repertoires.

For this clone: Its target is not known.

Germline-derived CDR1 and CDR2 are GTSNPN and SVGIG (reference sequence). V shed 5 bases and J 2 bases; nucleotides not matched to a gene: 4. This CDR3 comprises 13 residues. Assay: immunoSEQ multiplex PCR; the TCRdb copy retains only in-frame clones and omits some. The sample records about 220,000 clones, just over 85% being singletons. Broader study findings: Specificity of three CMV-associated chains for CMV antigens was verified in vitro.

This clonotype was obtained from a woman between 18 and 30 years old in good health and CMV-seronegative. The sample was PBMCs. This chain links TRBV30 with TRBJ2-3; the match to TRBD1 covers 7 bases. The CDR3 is CAWSQGHTDTQYF. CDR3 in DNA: TGTGCCTGGTCACAGGGGCACACAGATACGCAGTATTTT.